These 12 T cell receptor beta chains were sequenced from one sample in a study of T cell responses to AZD1222 COVID-19 vaccine. The repertoire was sequenced with immunoSEQ multiplex PCR; TCRdb's copy has only in-frame clones and lacks some. The table lists 150,000 to 200,000 clones, over 80% of them singletons, with 0.95% to 1.3% in the top ten. The specimen comprised peripheral blood, sampled 28 days after the second dose of the MenACWY control vaccine. Every receptor here comes from an adult who received the MenACWY meningococcal vaccine as a control.

The chain recombines TRBV3-1 (or the pseudogene TRBV3-2) with TRBJ1-5, with 10 positions matching TRBD1. V was pared by 8 bases and J by 7 bases, with 8 bases of the junction left unmatched. Per the germline V gene, CDR1 is LGHDT and CDR2 is YNNKEL (reference sequence). The CDR3 consists of 14 residues. The CDR3 reads CASGPTGGGQPQHF. CDR3 in DNA: TGTGCCAGCGGGCCGACAGGGGGCGGGCAGCCCCAGCATTTT.

The chain has TRBV7-8 and TRBJ2-1; tentative D call: TRBD2 (6 bases). The CDR3 extends over 16 amino acids. V dropped 2 bases and J dropped 10 bases, with 21 bases sitting between them. Germline CDR1 and CDR2: SGHVS and FQNEAQ. The CDR3 protein is CASSLTGGGAGGEQFF. The DNA of the CDR3 is TGTGCCAGCAGCTTAACCGGTGGAGGAGCAGGAGGGGAGCAGTTCTTC.

The rearrangement joins TRBV30 to TRBJ1-4; a weak D match, TRBD1 (5 bases). The CDR3 length is 13 residues. The V end lost 4 bases, the J end lost 2 bases, and 8 bases lay between the germline ends. CDR1 GTSNPN and CDR2 SVGIG come from the germline V gene (reference sequence). In DNA form, the CDR3 reads TGTGCCTGGAAACGGGGGACTAATGAAAAACTGTTTTTT. It translates to CAWKRGTNEKLFF.

This chain joins TRBV5-5 and TRBJ1-6, with TRBD1 as a possible D gene (6 bases). The CDR3 covers 16 residues. The ends were cut back, 4 bases at V and 7 bases at J, with 18 bases in the middle. Germline lookup yields CDR1 SGHKS and CDR2 YYEKEE (reference sequence). As DNA, the CDR3 is TGTGCCAGCAGCACCGGGCCCCAGGGGCCAAATTCACCCCTCCACTTT. This gives the protein CASSTGPQGPNSPLHF.

The J gene is TRBJ1-1, the V gene TRBV20-1, with D unclear. The V gene's germline CDR1 is DFQATT and CDR2 SNEGSKA (reference sequence). The CDR3 has 13 amino acids. With 3 bases removed from V and 4 bases from J, the gap between germline ends came to 12 bases. As DNA, the CDR3 is TGCAGTGCTAGTCGCCTGCCGAGCACTGAAGCTTTCTTT. Translating gives CSASRLPSTEAFF.

This clone is a singleton in its sample. J is TRBJ1-1 and V is TRBV6-5, with TRBD1 matching 8 bases. Germline CDR1 and CDR2: MNHEY and SVGAGI. This CDR3 has 16 residues. V lost 2 bases and J lost 1; bases outside the gene matches: 6. This CDR3 is CASSYTSDRGNTEAFF. In DNA form, the CDR3 reads TGTGCCAGCAGTTACACCAGTGACAGGGGGAACACTGAAGCTTTCTTT.

This sequence joins TRBV6-5 and TRBJ1-5, with D perhaps TRBD1 (6 bases). This CDR3 has 15 residues. The ends were cut back, 7 bases at V and 3 bases at J, with 16 bases in the middle. The germline V gene encodes CDR1 MNHEY and CDR2 SVGAGI. The CDR3 spells CASMPGHGFNQPQHF. CDR3 nucleotide sequence: TGTGCCAGCATGCCGGGACACGGATTCAATCAGCCCCAGCATTTT.

This chain joins TRBV7-8 and TRBJ1-5; D might be TRBD1 (6 bases). The ends were cut back, 5 bases at V and 5 bases at J, with 13 bases in the middle. Germline lookup yields CDR1 SGHVS and CDR2 FQNEAQ. This CDR3 is built from 14 residues. CDR3 DNA: TGTGCCAGCAGCCGCGGGACACGGGATCAGCCCCAGCATTTT. This codes for CASSRGTRDQPQHF.

The J gene is TRBJ1-5, the V gene TRBV28; D is perhaps TRBD1 (6 bases). CDR3 length: 13 amino acids. Trimming removed 2 bases from V and 6 bases from J, with 8 bases in between. Germline V gene sequence: CDR1 MDHEN, CDR2 SYDVKM. The CDR3 here is CASSLGGSQPQHF. CDR3 coding DNA: TGTGCCAGCAGTTTAGGGGGCAGTCAGCCCCAGCATTTT.

The V and J genes are TRBV3-1 (or the pseudogene TRBV3-2) and TRBJ1-6, with D unresolved. Trimming stripped 1 base from V and 5 bases from J, with 6 bases between. Germline V gene data show CDR1 as LGHDT and CDR2 as YNNKEL (reference sequence). The CDR3 extends over 14 amino acids. CDR3 DNA sequence: TGTGCCAGCAGCCAAGCGGCAGATAATTCACCCCTCCACTTT. Translated, it gives CASSQAADNSPLHF.

This chain joins TRBV19 and TRBJ1-2, with 10 nucleotides matching TRBD1. Trimming at V came to 3 bases and at J to 8 bases, leaving 3 bases not matched to a gene. The CDR3 covers 13 residues. The germline V gene encodes CDR1 LNHDA and CDR2 SQIVND (reference sequence). The CDR3 is CASSMRDRGGYTF. CDR3 DNA sequence: TGTGCCAGTAGTATGAGGGACAGGGGCGGCTACACCTTC. The complete variable domain, with remaining parts taken from reference TRBV19 and TRBJ1-2, reads DGGITQSPKYLFRKEGQNVTLSCEQNLNHDAMYWYRQDPGQGLRLIYYSQIVNDFQKGDIAEGYSVSREKKESFPLTVTSAQKNPTAFYLCASSMRDRGGYTFGSGTRLTVV.

This chain joins TRBV14 and TRBJ1-4; D is unresolved. Germline lookup yields CDR1 SGHDN and CDR2 FVKESK. The CDR3 is 17 residues long. Trimming removed 0 bases at V and 8 bases at J, with 19 bases between. The CDR3, as DNA: TGTGCCAGCAGCCAAGATGTTCTCGGACCAGCGAGCGAAAAACTGTTTTTT. Its protein is CASSQDVLGPASEKLFF.